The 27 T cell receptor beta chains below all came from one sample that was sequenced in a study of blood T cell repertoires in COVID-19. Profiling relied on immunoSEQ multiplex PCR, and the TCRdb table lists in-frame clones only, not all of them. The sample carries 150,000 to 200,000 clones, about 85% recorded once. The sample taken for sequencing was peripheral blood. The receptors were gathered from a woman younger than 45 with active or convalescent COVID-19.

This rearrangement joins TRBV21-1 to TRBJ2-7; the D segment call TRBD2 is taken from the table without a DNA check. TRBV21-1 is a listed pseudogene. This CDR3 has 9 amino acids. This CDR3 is CATPYEQYF. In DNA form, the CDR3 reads TGTGCCACTCCCTACGAGCAGTACTTC.

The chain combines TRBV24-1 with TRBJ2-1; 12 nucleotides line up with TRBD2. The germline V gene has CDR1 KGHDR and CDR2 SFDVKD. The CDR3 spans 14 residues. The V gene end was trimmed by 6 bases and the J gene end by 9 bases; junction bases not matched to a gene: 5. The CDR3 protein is CATSTPGLAGEQFF. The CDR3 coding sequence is TGTGCCACCAGTACCCCGGGACTAGCGGGTGAGCAGTTCTTC.

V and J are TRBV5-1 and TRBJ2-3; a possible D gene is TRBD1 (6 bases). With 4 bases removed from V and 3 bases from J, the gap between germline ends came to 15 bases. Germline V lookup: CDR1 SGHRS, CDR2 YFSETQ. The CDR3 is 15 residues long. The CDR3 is CASSPDRTGTDTQYF. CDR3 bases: TGCGCCAGCAGCCCCGACAGGACCGGGACAGATACGCAGTATTTT.

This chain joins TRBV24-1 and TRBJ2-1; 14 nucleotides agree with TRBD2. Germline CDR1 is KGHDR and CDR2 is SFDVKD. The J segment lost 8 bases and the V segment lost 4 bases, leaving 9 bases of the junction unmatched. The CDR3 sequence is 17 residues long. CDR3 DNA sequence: TGTGCCACCAGTGAAACCCGGACTAGCGGGAGGATAGATGAGCAGTTCTTC. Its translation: CATSETRTSGRIDEQFF.

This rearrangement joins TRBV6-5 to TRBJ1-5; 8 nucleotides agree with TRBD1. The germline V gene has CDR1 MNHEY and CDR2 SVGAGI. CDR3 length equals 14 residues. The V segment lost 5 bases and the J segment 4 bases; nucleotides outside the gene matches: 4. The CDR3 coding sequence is TGTGCCAGCAGTACGGACAGGGTAAATCAGCCCCAGCATTTT. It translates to CASSTDRVNQPQHF.

CDR3 loop: CASSPWTSGRGMTDTQYF. CDR3 DNA sequence: TGCGCCAGCAGCCCATGGACTAGCGGGAGAGGGATGACAGATACGCAGTATTTT. V gene TRBV4-1 combines with J gene TRBJ2-3; 13 nucleotides line up with TRBD2. Germline trimming cut 4 bases from V and 3 bases from J; bases unmatched to any gene: 10. Looked up from germline, CDR1 is MGHRA and CDR2 is YSYEKL. CDR3 size: 18 residues.

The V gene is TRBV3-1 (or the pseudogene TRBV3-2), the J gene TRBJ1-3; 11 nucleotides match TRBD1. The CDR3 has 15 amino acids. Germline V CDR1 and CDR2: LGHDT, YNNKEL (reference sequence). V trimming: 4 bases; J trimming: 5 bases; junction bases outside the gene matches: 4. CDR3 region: CASSPRDRGRNTIYF. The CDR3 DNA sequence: TGTGCCAGCAGCCCGCGGGACAGGGGGAGAAACACCATATATTTT.

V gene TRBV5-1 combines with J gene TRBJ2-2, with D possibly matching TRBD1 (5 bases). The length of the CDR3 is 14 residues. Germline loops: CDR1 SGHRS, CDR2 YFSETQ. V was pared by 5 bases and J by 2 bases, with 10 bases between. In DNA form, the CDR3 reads TGCGCCAGCAGTGAGACAGCTAACACCGGGGAGCTGTTTTTT. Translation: CASSETANTGELFF.

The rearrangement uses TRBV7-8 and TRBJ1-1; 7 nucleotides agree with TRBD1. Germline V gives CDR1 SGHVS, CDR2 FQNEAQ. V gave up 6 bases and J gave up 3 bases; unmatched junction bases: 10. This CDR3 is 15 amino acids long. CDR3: CASRTTGAWDTEAFF. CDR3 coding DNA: TGTGCCAGCAGGACCACAGGGGCTTGGGACACTGAAGCTTTCTTT.

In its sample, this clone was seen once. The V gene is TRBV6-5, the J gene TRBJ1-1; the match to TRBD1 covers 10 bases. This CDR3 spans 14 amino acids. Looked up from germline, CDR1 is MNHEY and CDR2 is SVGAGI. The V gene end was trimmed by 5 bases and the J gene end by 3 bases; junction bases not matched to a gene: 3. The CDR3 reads CASSPGQGYTEAFF. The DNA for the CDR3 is TGTGCCAGCAGTCCGGGACAGGGGTACACTGAAGCTTTCTTT.

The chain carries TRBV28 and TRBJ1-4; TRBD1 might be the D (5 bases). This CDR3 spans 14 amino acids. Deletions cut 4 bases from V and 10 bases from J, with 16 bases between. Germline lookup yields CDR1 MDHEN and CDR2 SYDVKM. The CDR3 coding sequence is TGTGCCAGCAGTTCACCCGGGGGGACGGGAAAACTGTTTTTT. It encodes CASSSPGGTGKLFF.

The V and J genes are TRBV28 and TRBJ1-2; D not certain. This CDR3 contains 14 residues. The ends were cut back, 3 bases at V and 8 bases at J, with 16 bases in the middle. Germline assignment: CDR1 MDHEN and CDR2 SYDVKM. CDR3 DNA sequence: TGTGCCAGCAGTTTCGGAGGAGGCCTAGGGGGCTACACCTTC. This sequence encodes CASSFGGGLGGYTF.

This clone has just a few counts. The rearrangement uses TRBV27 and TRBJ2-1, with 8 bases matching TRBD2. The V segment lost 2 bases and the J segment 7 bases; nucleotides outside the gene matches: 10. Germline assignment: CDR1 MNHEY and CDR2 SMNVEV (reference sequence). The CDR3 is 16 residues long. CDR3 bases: TGTGCCAGCAGTTTAGCGGGACTAGGCAGCGATAATGAGCAGTTCTTC. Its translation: CASSLAGLGSDNEQFF.

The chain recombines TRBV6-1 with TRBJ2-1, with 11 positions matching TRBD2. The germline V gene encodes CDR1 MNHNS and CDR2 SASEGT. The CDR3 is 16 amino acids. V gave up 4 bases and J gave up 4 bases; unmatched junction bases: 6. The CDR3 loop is CASSGYSGGAYNEQFF. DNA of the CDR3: TGTGCCAGCAGTGGATATAGCGGGGGGGCATACAATGAGCAGTTCTTC.

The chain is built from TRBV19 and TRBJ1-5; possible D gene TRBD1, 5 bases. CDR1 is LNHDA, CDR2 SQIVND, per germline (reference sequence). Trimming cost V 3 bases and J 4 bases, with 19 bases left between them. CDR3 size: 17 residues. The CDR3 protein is CASSIQPGPAGNQPQHF. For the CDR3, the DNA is TGTGCCAGTAGTATTCAACCGGGACCGGCGGGGAATCAGCCCCAGCATTTT.

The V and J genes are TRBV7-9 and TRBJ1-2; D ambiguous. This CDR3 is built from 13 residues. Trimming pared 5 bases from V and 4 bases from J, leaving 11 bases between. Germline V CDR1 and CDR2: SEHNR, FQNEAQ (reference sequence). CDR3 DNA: TGTGCCAGCAGCCAGCAGGCGATCTATGGCTACACCTTC. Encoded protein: CASSQQAIYGYTF.

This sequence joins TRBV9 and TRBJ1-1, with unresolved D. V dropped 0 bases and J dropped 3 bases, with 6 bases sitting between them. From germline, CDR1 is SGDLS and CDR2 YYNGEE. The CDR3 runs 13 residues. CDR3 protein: CASSVGSYTEAFF. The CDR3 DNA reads TGTGCCAGCAGCGTAGGTTCCTACACTGAAGCTTTCTTT.

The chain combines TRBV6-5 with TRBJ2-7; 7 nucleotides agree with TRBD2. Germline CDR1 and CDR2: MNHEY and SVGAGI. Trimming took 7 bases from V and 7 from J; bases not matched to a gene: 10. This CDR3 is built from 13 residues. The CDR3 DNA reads TGTGCCAGCACTCGAGATGGGGGGGGAGAGCAGTACTTC. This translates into CASTRDGGGEQYF.

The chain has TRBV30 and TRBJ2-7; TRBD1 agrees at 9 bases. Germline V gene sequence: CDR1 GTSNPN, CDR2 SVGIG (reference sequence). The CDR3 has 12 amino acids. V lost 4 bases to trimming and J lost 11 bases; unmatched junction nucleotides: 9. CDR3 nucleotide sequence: TGTGCCTGGACCCGACCCGGGACAGGGAAGTACTTC. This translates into CAWTRPGTGKYF.

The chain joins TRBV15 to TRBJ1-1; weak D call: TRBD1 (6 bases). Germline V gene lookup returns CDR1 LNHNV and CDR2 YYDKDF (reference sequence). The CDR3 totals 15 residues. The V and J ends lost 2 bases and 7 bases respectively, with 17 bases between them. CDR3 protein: CATSRKGQGLIEAFF. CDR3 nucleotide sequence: TGTGCCACCAGCAGAAAGGGGCAGGGGTTGATTGAAGCTTTCTTT.

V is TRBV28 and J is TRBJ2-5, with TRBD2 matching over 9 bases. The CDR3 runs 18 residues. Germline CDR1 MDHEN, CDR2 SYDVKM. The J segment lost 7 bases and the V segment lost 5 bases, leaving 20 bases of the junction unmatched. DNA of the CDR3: TGTGCCAGCAGTCTCCTATCACCGGGACTAGCTTTCTCTTGGACCCAGTACTTC. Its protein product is CASSLLSPGLAFSWTQYF. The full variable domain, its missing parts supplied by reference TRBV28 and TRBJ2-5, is DVKVTQSSRYLVKRTGEKVFLECVQDMDHENMFWYRQDPGLGLRLIYFSYDVKMKEKGDIPEGYSVSREKKERFSLILESASTNQTSMYLCASSLLSPGLAFSWTQYFGPGTRLLVL.

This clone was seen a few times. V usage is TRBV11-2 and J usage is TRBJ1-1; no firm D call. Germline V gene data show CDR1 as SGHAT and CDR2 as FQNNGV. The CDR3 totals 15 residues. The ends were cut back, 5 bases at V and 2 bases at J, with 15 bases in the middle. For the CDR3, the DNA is TGTGCCAGCAGCCGAGTCCGAATAGTAAACACTGAAGCTTTCTTT. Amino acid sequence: CASSRVRIVNTEAFF.

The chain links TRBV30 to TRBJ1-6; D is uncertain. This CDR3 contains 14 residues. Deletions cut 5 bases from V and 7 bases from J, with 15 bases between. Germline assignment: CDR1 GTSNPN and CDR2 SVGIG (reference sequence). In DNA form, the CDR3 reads TGTGCCTGGGCTAGAATTCCCGGGAATTCACCCCTCCACTTT. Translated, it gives CAWARIPGNSPLHF.

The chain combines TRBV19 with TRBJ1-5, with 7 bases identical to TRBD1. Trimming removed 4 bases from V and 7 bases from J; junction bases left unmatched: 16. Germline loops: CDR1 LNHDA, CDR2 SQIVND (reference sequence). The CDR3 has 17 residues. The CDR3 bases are TGTGCCAGTAGTAAGACACGACAGGGCTCGCAGGGACAGCCCCAGCATTTT. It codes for CASSKTRQGSQGQPQHF.

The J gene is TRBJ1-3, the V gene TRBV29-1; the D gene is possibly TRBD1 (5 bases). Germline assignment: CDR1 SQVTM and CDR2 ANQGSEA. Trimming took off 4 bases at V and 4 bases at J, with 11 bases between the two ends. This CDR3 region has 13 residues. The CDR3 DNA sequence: TGCAGCGTTGCAGGCAGGGTAGGAAACACCATATATTTT. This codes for CSVAGRVGNTIYF.

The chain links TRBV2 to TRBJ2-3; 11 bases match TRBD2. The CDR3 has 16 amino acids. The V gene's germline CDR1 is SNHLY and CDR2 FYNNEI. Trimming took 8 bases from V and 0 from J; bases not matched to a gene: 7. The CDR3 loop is CASGARLAGSTDTQYF. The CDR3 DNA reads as TGTGCCAGCGGAGCCAGACTAGCGGGGAGCACAGATACGCAGTATTTT.

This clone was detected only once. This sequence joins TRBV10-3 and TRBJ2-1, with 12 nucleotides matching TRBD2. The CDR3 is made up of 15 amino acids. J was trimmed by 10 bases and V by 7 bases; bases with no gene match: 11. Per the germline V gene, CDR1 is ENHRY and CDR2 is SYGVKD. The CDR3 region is CAITALAGGAGEQFF. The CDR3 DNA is TGTGCCATCACCGCACTAGCGGGAGGTGCGGGCGAGCAGTTCTTC.